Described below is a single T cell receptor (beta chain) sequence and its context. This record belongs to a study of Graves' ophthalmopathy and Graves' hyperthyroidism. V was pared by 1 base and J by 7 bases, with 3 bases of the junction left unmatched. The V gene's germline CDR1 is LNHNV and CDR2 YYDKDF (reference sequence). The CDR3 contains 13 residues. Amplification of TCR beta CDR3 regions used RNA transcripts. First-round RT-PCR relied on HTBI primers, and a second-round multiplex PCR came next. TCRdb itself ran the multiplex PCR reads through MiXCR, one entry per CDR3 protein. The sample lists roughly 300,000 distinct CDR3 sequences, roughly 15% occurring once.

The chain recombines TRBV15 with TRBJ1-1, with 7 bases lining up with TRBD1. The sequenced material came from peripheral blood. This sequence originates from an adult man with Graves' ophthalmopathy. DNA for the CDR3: TGTGCCACCAGCAGAGCAGGGGGACTTGAAGCTTTCTTT. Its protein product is CATSRAGGLEAFF.